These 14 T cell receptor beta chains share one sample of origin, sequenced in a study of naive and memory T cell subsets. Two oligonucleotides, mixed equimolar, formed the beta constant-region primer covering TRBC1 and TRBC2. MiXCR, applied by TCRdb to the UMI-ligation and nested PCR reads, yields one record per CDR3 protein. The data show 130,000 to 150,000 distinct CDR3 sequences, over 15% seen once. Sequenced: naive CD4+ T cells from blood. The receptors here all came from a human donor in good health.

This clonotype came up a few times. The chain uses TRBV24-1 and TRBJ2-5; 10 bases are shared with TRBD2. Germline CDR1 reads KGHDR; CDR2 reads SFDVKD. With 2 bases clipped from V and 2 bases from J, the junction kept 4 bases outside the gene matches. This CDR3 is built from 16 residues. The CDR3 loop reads CATSDSGLAQQETQYF. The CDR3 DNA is TGTGCCACCAGTGATTCGGGACTAGCGCAGCAAGAGACCCAGTACTTC.

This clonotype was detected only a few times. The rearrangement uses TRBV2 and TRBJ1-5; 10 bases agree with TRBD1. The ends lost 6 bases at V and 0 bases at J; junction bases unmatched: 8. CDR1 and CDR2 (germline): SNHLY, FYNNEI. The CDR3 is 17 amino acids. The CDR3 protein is CASRPGTGVGSNQPQHF. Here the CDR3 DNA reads TGTGCCAGCAGACCGGGGACAGGGGTTGGTAGCAATCAGCCCCAGCATTTT.

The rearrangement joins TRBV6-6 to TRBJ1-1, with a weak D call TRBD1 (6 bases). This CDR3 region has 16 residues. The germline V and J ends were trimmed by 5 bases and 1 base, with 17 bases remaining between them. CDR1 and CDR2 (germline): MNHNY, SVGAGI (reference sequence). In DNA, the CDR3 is TGTGCCAGCAGTCCCTCCACCTCGACAGGGAACACTGAAGCTTTCTTT. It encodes CASSPSTSTGNTEAFF.

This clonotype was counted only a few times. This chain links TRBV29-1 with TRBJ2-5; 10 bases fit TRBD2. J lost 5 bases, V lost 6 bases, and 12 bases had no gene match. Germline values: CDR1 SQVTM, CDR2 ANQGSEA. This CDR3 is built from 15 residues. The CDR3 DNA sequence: TGCAGCGTCAAGGGAGCGGGAGGGCCCTCGGAGACCCAGTACTTC. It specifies CSVKGAGGPSETQYF.

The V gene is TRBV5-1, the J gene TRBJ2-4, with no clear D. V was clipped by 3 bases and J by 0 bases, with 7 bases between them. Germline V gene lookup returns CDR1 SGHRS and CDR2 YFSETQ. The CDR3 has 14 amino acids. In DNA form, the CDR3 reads TGCGCCAGCAGCTACGATCTAGCCAAAAACATTCAGTACTTC. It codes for CASSYDLAKNIQYF.

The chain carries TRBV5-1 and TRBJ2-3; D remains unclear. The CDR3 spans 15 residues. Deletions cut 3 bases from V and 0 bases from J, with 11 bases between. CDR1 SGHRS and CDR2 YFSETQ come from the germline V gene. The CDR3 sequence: CASSSNPTSTDTQYF. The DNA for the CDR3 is TGCGCCAGCAGCTCCAACCCAACTAGCACAGATACGCAGTATTTT.

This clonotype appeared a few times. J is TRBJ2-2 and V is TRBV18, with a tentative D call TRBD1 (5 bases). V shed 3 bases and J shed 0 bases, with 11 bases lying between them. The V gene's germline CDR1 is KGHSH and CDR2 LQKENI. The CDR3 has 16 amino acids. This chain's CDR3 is CASSPAGFANTGELFF. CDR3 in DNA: TGTGCCAGCTCACCGGCAGGGTTCGCGAACACCGGGGAGCTGTTTTTT.

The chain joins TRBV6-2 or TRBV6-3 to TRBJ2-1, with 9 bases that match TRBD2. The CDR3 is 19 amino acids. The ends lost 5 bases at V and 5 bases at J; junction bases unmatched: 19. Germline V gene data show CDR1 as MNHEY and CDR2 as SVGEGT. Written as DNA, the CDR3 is TGTGCCAGCAGTCGGCTTCAAGATGTTAGCGGGAGCCTAAACAATGAGCAGTTCTTC. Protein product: CASSRLQDVSGSLNNEQFF.

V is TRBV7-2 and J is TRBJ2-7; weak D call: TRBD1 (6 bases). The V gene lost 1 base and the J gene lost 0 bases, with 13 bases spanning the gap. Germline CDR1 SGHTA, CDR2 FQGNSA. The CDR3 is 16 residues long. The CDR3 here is CASSLDGTSSSYEQYF. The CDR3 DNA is TGTGCCAGCAGCTTAGACGGGACATCCTCCTCCTACGAGCAGTACTTC.

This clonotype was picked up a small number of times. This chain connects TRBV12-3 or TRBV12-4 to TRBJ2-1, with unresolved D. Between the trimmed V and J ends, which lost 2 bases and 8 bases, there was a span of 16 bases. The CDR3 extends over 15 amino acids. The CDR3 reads CASSLSDRMEYEQFF. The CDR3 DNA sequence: TGTGCCAGCAGTTTATCTGACCGGATGGAGTATGAGCAGTTCTTC.

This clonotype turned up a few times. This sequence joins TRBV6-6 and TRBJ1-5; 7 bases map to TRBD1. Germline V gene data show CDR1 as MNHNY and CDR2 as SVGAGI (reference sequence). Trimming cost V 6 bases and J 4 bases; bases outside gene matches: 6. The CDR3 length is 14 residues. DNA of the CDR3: TGTGCCAGCAGGGACAGGAGAGCGAATCAGCCCCAGCATTTT. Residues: CASRDRRANQPQHF.

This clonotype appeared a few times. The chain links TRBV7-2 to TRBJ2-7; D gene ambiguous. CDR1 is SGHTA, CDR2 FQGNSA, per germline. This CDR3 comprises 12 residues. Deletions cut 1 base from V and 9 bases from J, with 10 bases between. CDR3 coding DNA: TGTGCCAGCAGCTTAGAGAAGGCCGCGCAGTACTTC. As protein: CASSLEKAAQYF.

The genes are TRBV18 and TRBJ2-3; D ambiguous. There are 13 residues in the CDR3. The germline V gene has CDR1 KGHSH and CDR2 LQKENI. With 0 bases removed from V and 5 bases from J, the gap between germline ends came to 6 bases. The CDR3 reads CASSPPDLDTQYF. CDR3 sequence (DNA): TGTGCCAGCTCACCACCAGATCTAGATACGCAGTATTTT.

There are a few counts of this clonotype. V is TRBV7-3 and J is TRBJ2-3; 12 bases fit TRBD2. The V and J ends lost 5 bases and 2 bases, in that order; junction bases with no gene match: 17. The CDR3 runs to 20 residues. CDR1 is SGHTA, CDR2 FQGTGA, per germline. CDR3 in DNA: TGTGCCAGCAGCGACACGACCGGGACTAGCGGGCCCTCCCTCACAGATACGCAGTATTTT. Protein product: CASSDTTGTSGPSLTDTQYF. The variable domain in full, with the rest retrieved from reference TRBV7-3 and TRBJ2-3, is GAGVSQTPSNKVTEKGKYVELRCDPISGHTALYWYRQSLGQGPEFLIYFQGTGAADDSGLPNDRFFAVRPEGSVSTLKIQRTERGDSAVYLCASSDTTGTSGPSLTDTQYFGPGTRLTVL.